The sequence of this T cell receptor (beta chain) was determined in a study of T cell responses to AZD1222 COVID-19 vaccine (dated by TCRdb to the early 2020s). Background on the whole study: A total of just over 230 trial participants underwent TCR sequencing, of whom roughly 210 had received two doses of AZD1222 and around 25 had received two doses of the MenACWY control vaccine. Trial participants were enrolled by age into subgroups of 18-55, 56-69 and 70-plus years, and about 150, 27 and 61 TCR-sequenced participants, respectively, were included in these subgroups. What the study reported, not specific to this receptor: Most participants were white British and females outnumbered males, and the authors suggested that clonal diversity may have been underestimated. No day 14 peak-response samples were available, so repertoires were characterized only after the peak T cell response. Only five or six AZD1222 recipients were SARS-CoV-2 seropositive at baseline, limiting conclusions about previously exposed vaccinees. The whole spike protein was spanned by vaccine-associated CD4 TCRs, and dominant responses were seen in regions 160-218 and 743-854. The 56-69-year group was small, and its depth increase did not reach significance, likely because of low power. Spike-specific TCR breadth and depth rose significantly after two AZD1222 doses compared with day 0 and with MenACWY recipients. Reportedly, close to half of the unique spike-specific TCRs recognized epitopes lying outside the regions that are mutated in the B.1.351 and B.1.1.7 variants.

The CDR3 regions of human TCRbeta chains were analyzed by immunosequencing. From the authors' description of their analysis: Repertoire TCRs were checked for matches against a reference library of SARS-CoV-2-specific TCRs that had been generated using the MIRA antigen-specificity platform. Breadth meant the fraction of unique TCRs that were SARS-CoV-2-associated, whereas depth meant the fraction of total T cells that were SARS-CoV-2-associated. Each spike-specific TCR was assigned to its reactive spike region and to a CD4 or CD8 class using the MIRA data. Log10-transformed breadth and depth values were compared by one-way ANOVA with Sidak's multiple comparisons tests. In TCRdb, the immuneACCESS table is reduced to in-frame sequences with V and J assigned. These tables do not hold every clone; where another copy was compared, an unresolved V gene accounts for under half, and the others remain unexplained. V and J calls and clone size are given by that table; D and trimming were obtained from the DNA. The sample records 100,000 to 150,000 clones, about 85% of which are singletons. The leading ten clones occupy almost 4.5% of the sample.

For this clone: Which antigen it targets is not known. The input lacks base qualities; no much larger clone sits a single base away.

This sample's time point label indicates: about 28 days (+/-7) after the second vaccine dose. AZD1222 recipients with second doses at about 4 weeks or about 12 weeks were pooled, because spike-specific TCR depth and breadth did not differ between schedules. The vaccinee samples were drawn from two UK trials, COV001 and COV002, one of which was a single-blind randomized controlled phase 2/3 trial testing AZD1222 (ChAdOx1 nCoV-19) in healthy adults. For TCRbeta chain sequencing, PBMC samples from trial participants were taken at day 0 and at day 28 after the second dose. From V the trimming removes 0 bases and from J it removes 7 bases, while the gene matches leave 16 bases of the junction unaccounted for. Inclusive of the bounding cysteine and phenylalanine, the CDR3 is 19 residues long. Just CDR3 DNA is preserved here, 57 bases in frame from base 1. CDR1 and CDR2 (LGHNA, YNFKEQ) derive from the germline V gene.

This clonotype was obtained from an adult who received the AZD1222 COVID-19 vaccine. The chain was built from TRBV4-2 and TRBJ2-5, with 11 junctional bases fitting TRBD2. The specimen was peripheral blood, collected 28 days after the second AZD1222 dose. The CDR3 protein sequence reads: CASSQDVLLAGAPGGTQYF. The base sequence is TGTGCCAGCAGCCAAGATGTCTTACTAGCGGGGGCCCCGGGTGGGACCCAGTACTTC.